These 18 T cell receptor beta chains came from one sample sequenced in a study of cytomegalovirus exposure and HLA in healthy donors. PCR primers comprised 60 Vbeta and 13 Jbeta primers. The table came from immunoSEQ multiplex PCR; TCRdb's copy has only in-frame clones and leaves some out. The sample yields under 200,000 clones, approximately 78% seen once. Sequenced: PBMCs. The receptors derive from a woman aged 40 to 49 in good health and CMV-seronegative.

The rearrangement uses TRBV15 and TRBJ1-2; D remains ambiguous. Trimming stripped 0 bases from V and 4 bases from J, with 12 bases between. CDR1 LNHNV and CDR2 YYDKDF come from the germline V gene (reference sequence). This CDR3 comprises 15 residues. In DNA, the CDR3 is TGTGCCACCAGCAGAGATCCGGGTCGGTCCTATGGCTACACCTTC. This sequence encodes CATSRDPGRSYGYTF. The full variable domain, completed using reference TRBV15 and TRBJ1-2, is DAMVIQNPRYQVTQFGKPVTLSCSQTLNHNVMYWYQQKSSQAPKLLFHYYDKDFNNEADTPDNFQSRRPNTSFCFLDIRSPGLGDTAMYLCATSRDPGRSYGYTFGSGTRLTVV.

This chain connects TRBV6-5 to TRBJ2-5, with D uncertain. Judging by the DNA end, TRBJ2-7 fits better; the J call may be wrong. CDR3 length: 14 amino acids. The germline gives CDR1 MNHEY, CDR2 SVGAGI. The CDR3 region is CASSPRHGSYEQYF. CDR3 sequence (DNA): TGTGCCAGCAGTCCCCGACACGGCTCCTACGAGCAGTACTTC.

The V call is TRBV10-3, the J call TRBJ2-3; TRBD1 agrees at 8 bases. CDR3 length equals 17 residues. V was clipped by 7 bases and J by 0 bases; unmatched bases: 12. Germline V CDR1 and CDR2: ENHRY, SYGVKD. Written as DNA, the CDR3 is TGTGCCATCAAACGACAGGGGATCCCGGGGAGCACAGATACGCAGTATTTT. Amino acids: CAIKRQGIPGSTDTQYF.

The chain carries TRBV29-1 and TRBJ1-6; weak D call: TRBD1 (5 bases). The CDR3 contains 14 residues. V lost 6 bases and J lost 4, with 13 bases in between. CDR1 and CDR2 from the germline V gene are SQVTM and ANQGSEA. CDR3 amino acids: CSVEPTDYNSPLHF. CDR3 DNA sequence: TGCAGCGTCGAGCCGACAGATTATAATTCACCCCTCCACTTT.

The V gene is TRBV28, the J gene TRBJ2-6, with D unresolved. This CDR3 has 14 amino acids. Germline CDR1 MDHEN, CDR2 SYDVKM. V dropped 7 bases and J dropped 0 bases, with 7 bases sitting between them. CDR3 amino acids: CASTPVSGANVLTF. In nucleotides, the CDR3 is TGTGCCAGCACTCCTGTCTCTGGGGCCAACGTCCTGACTTTC.

This clone was observed a few times. V is TRBV18 and J is TRBJ2-7; D may be TRBD1 (5 bases). CDR3 length: 13 residues. V lost 1 base to trimming and J lost 3 bases, with 7 bases between them. CDR1 and CDR2 from the germline V gene are KGHSH and LQKENI. CDR3 region: CASSPRQGYEQYF. The CDR3 DNA reads TGTGCCAGCTCACCACGCCAGGGCTACGAGCAGTACTTC. The full variable domain, its missing parts supplied by reference TRBV18 and TRBJ2-7, is NAGVMQNPRHLVRRRGQEARLRCSPMKGHSHVYWYRQLPEEGLKFMVYLQKENIIDESGMPKERFSAEFPKEGPSILRIQQVVRGDSAAYFCASSPRQGYEQYFGPGTRLTVT.

The count of this clone is one. A read error may account for a junction end that differs from germline. This chain joins TRBV7-9 and TRBJ2-5; 10 bases are shared with TRBD1. The CDR3 runs to 16 residues. Germline-derived CDR1 and CDR2 are SEHNR and FQNEAQ (reference sequence). The CDR3 spells CSSSLSDRGLGETQYF. In nucleotides, the CDR3 is TGTTCCAGCAGCTTATCAGACAGGGGGCTAGGAGAGACCCAGTACTTC.

This chain uses TRBV6-6 with TRBJ2-7; 9 bases agree with TRBD1. This CDR3 region has 15 residues. The germline V gene has CDR1 MNHNY and CDR2 SVGAGI (reference sequence). V lost 7 bases and J lost 4; bases outside the gene matches: 11. The CDR3 protein is CASTPGGQGSYEQYF. The CDR3 region has the DNA TGTGCCAGCACCCCTGGTGGACAGGGGTCGTACGAGCAGTACTTC.

This clone was picked up one time. J is TRBJ2-3 and V is TRBV7-8, with 16 positions matching TRBD2. Trimming took 1 base from V and 8 from J; bases not matched to a gene: 9. Looked up from germline, CDR1 is SGHVS and CDR2 is FQNEAQ. The CDR3 sequence is 18 residues long. This chain's CDR3 is CASSLVGTSGGAGLTQYF. DNA of the CDR3: TGTGCCAGCAGCTTAGTGGGGACTAGCGGGGGGGCCGGGCTTACGCAGTATTTT.

The chain uses TRBV2 and TRBJ1-2, with 8 bases matching TRBD1. Germline V gene sequence: CDR1 SNHLY, CDR2 FYNNEI. This CDR3 region has 13 residues. V lost 8 bases, J lost 3 bases, and 5 bases stayed unmatched. The CDR3 loop reads CASGTGGYYGYTF. The CDR3 coding sequence is TGTGCCAGCGGTACAGGGGGATACTATGGCTACACCTTC.

This clone was recorded only once. The V gene is TRBV4-2, the J gene TRBJ2-3, with D possibly being TRBD2 (5 bases). Deletions cut 0 bases from V and 0 bases from J, with 13 bases between. The CDR3 consists of 17 residues. The germline V gene encodes CDR1 LGHNA and CDR2 YNFKEQ. CDR3 sequence: CASSQDWTPGSTDTQYF. The CDR3 coding sequence is TGTGCCAGCAGCCAAGATTGGACTCCGGGGAGCACAGATACGCAGTATTTT.

The chain joins TRBV6-5 to TRBJ2-3, with TRBD1 matching over 7 bases. Germline-derived CDR1 and CDR2 are MNHEY and SVGAGI. V lost 3 bases, J lost 4 bases, and 4 bases stayed unmatched. This CDR3 region has 14 residues. CDR3 sequence: CASSYMQGADTQYF. The CDR3 DNA reads TGTGCCAGCAGTTATATGCAGGGGGCAGATACGCAGTATTTT.

The chain carries TRBV4-1 and TRBJ2-5; the D gene is possibly TRBD1 (6 bases). The germline gives CDR1 MGHRA, CDR2 YSYEKL. V was shortened by 2 bases and J by 4 bases, with 8 bases between the two germline ends. This CDR3 region has 13 residues. CDR3 in amino acids: CASSQTGLETQYF. The DNA for the CDR3 is TGCGCCAGCAGCCAAACAGGGTTAGAGACCCAGTACTTC.

The V and J genes are TRBV5-1 and TRBJ1-2; D is ambiguous. From germline, CDR1 is SGHRS and CDR2 YFSETQ. Trimming shortened V by 1 base and J by 6 bases, and 16 bases separated the two germline ends. This CDR3 comprises 15 residues. CDR3 region: CASSLTRKAVDGYTF. The CDR3, as DNA: TGCGCCAGCAGCTTGACCAGGAAGGCCGTCGATGGCTACACCTTC. The full variable domain, in which reference TRBV5-1 and TRBJ1-2 provide the parts outside the CDR3, is KAGVTQTPRYLIKTRGQQVTLSCSPISGHRSVSWYQQTPGQGLQFLFEYFSETQRNKGNFPGRFSGRQFSNSRSEMNVSTLELGDSALYLCASSLTRKAVDGYTFGSGTRLTVV.

The chain carries TRBV5-6 and TRBJ2-3, with TRBD2 as a possible D gene (5 bases). CDR1 is SGHDT, CDR2 YYEEEE, per germline. The V and J ends lost 2 bases and 0 bases respectively, with 10 bases between them. The CDR3 length is 15 residues. The CDR3 protein is CASSFGAASTDTQYF. DNA for the CDR3: TGTGCCAGCAGCTTCGGAGCGGCTAGCACAGATACGCAGTATTTT.

This chain uses TRBV5-1 with TRBJ2-2, with 7 nucleotides matching TRBD2. CDR3 length equals 15 residues. CDR1 and CDR2 from the germline V gene are SGHRS and YFSETQ. The ends lost 2 bases at V and 3 bases at J; junction bases unmatched: 4. This CDR3 is CASSLVAGDTGELFF. In DNA, the CDR3 is TGCGCCAGCAGCTTAGTAGCGGGCGACACCGGGGAGCTGTTTTTT.

The rearrangement links TRBV5-3 to TRBJ2-1; the match to TRBD2 covers 11 bases. TRBV5-3 is noted as an ORF with a role that remains uncertain. V shed 3 bases, J shed 0 bases, and the junction held 17 bases outside the gene matches. This CDR3 contains 21 residues. CDR3: CARSCPSLAGGMLGSYNEQFF. Written as DNA, the CDR3 is TGTGCCAGAAGCTGCCCAAGTCTAGCGGGGGGAATGTTAGGCTCCTACAATGAGCAGTTCTTC.

The chain employs TRBV18 and TRBJ1-3, with 7 bases that match TRBD1. The CDR3 runs to 16 residues. CDR1 and CDR2 from the germline V gene are KGHSH and LQKENI. V lost 0 bases to trimming and J lost 4 bases; unmatched junction nucleotides: 6. The CDR3 here is CASSPPGTVSGNTIYF. CDR3 nucleotides: TGTGCCAGCTCACCACCCGGGACAGTATCAGGAAACACCATATATTTT.